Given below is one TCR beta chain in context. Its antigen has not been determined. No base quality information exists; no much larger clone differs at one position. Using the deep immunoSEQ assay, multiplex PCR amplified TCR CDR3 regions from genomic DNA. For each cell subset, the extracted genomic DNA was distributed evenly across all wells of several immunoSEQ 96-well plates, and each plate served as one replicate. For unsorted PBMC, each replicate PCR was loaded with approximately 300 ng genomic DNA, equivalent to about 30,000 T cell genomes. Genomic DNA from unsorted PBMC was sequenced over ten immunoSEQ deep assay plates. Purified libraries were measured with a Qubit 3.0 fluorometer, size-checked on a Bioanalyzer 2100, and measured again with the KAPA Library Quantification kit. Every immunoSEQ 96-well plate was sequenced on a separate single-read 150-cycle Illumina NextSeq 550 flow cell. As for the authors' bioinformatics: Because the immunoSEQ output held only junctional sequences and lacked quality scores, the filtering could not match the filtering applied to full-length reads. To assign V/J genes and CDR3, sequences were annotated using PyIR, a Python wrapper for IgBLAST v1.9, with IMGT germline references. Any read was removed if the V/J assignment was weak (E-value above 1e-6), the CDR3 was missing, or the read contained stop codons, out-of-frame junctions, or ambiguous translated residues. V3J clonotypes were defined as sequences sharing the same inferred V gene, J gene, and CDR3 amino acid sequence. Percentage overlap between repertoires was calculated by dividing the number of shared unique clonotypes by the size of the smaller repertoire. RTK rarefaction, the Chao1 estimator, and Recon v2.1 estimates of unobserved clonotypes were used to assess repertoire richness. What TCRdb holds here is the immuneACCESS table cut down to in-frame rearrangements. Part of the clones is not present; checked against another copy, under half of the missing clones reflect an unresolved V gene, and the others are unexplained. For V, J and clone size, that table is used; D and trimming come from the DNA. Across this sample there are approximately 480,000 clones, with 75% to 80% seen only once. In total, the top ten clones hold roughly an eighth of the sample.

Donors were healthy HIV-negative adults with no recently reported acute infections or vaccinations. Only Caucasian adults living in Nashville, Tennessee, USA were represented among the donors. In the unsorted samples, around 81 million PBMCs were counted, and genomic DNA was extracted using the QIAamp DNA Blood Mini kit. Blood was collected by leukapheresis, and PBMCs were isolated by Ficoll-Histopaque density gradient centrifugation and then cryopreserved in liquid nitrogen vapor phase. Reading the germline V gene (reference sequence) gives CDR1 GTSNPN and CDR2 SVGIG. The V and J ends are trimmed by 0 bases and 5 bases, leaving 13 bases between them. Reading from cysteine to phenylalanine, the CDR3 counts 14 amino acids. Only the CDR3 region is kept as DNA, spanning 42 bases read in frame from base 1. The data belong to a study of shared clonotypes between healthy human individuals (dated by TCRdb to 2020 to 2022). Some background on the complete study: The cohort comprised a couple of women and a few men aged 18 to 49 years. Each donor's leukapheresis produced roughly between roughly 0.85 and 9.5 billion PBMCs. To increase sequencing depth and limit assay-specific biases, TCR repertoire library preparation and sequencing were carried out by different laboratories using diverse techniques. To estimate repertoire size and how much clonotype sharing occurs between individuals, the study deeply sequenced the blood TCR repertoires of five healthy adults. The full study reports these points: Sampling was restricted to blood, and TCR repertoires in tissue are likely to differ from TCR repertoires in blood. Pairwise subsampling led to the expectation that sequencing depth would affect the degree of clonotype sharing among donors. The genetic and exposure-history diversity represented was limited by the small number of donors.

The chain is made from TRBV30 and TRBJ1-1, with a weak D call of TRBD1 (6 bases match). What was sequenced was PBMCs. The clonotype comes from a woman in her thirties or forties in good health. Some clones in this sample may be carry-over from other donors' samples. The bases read TGTGCCTGGAGTGTCTCCAGGGGAAAAACTGAAGCTTTCTTT. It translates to CAWSVSRGKTEAFF.